The entry that follows covers one TCR beta chain sequence. Its antigen is unknown. With 0 bases removed from V and 4 bases from J, the gap between germline ends came to 9 bases. The CDR3 has 14 residues. Looked up from germline, CDR1 is LNHNV and CDR2 is YYDKDF (reference sequence). It was with 60 Vbeta and 13 Jbeta primers that the PCR ran. Per the original data handling: Among the unique TCR beta chains that a later analysis counted, about 79 million in all, 10 million to 14 million were shared. The protocol was immunoSEQ multiplex PCR, while the TCRdb copy is restricted to in-frame clones and leaves out a portion. V and J calls plus clone size are reproduced from that table; the DNA served to infer D and trimming. The table has around 200,000 clones, about 84% seen once. These data come from a study of cytomegalovirus exposure and HLA in healthy donors. Broader study findings: Looking again later, the authors saw that most CMV-associated TCR beta chains seemed HLA-restricted. TCR beta sequences reportedly predicted the HLA-A and HLA-B alleles of most subjects accurately. Later on, a genetic analysis was performed. It linked a missense variant in DCLRE1C with V- and J-gene trimming of TCR beta.

Input material: PBMCs. The chain uses TRBV15 and TRBJ1-1, with unresolved D. This TCR came from a man aged 45-60 years in good health and CMV-seronegative. The CDR3 DNA follows: TGTGCCACCAGCAGAGAAGGAGGTACCACTGAAGCTTTCTTT. It encodes CATSREGGTTEAFF.